This is a list of T cell receptor beta chains from one sample in a study of T-cell memory formation after mild COVID-19. TCRdb passed the 5' RACE reads through MiXCR, listing each CDR3 protein once. Here the sample spans about 320,000 distinct CDR3 sequences, approximately 14% being singletons. Specimen: PBMCs or a T cell subset sorted from them (not recorded which). The receptors originated from a man younger than 30 who had mild COVID-19 (a few samples of this study predate the infection). Cell type and time point are not known. CDR3s include the opening cysteine and the closing phenylalanine or tryptophan.

j_gene,v_gene,len,CDR3aa
TRBJ2-3,TRBV7-2,14,CASSPGTATDTQYF
TRBJ2-1,TRBV24-1,12,CATSDFSGGPFF
TRBJ1-5,TRBV6-5,12,CASSNPSQPQHF
TRBJ1-4,TRBV7-2,17,CASSLAGTGGANEKLFF
TRBJ2-4,TRBV29-1,12,CSVRPDQNIQYF
TRBJ1-1,TRBV7-9,15,CASSFGGLVNTEAFF
TRBJ2-5,TRBV6-5,15,CATASHGGAQETQYF
TRBJ2-2,TRBV29-1,13,CSVEGDSTGELFF
TRBJ1-1,TRBV29-1,10,CSVFLEKAFF
TRBJ1-2,TRBV4-3,14,CASSQDRGPYGYTF
TRBJ2-7,TRBV5-1,12,CASSLDTYPQYF
TRBJ2-1,TRBV24-1,16,CATSDPRDRGLYEQFF
TRBJ1-5,TRBV7-8,15,CASSLWQGPSQPQHF
TRBJ2-7,TRBV5-1,12,CASSVLGYEQYF
TRBJ1-3,TRBV12-3/TRBV12-4,16,CASSIDRGASGNTIYF
TRBJ2-5,TRBV5-5,16,CASSPGQGGLGETQYF
TRBJ2-7,TRBV6-5,15,CASSYSNSGSYEQYF
TRBJ2-3,TRBV12-3/TRBV12-4,13,CASSWTLADTQYF
TRBJ1-6,TRBV12-3/TRBV12-4,13,CASSFGIGSPLHF
TRBJ1-2,TRBV7-9,12,CASSPQRNGYTF
TRBJ2-3,TRBV7-9,17,CASSSPGVGPHTDTQYF
TRBJ2-5,TRBV5-1,14,CASSPAGRGETQYF
TRBJ2-1,TRBV7-9,10,CASSPGRPFF
TRBJ1-4,TRBV4-1,16,CASSLNPGTGFFKLFF
TRBJ2-5,TRBV5-1,15,CASSLTFGPGETQYF
TRBJ2-2,TRBV4-1,16,CASSQGTGADTGELFF
TRBJ2-7,TRBV10-3,13,CAISGGGAEEQYF
TRBJ1-2,TRBV7-2,12,CASSSAYYGYTF
TRBJ2-3,TRBV7-3,12,CASSLPGLALYF
TRBJ1-2,TRBV20-1,13,CSARPRELYGYTF
TRBJ2-1,TRBV5-1,13,CASSLASINEQFF
TRBJ1-2,TRBV11-2,14,CASSLAPGQYGYTF
TRBJ2-3,TRBV20-1,15,CSARAVRGGTDTQYF
TRBJ1-2,TRBV4-2,15,CASSQDRGTVDGYTF
TRBJ2-5,TRBV6-2/TRBV6-3,14,CATKEGGHQETQYF
TRBJ2-5,TRBV5-1,14,CASSFTAAQETQYF
TRBJ2-5,TRBV5-1,15,CASSKGQGAGETQYF
TRBJ2-3,TRBV4-1,17,CASSQEMGSFGTDTQYF
TRBJ1-2,TRBV5-1,14,CASSLGGLTDGYTF
TRBJ2-3,TRBV10-2,21,CASGDQSSAGRLRALTDTQYF
TRBJ2-3,TRBV6-9,15,CASSYQGRGTDTQYF
TRBJ1-3,TRBV12-3/TRBV12-4,11,CASSLGSTIYF
TRBJ1-2,TRBV20-1,12,CSALPSNYGYTF
TRBJ1-6,TRBV5-1,14,CASSLGENNSPLHF
TRBJ1-1,TRBV12-3/TRBV12-4,14,CASSFGPGNTEAFF
TRBJ1-5,TRBV29-1,13,CSVTGTGGQPQHF
TRBJ2-7,TRBV5-1,15,CASSLREPSSHEQYF
TRBJ2-7,TRBV20-1,17,CSARDRGSGGLSYEQYF
TRBJ1-1,TRBV10-3,15,CAISEQGGKNTEAFF
TRBJ2-3,TRBV20-1,13,CSALVQGTDTQYF
TRBJ2-3,TRBV29-1,11,CSGGPRDTQYF
TRBJ1-3,TRBV10-3,15,CAISEAPFSGNTIYF
TRBJ2-5,TRBV7-7,14,CASSLAGRGETQYF
TRBJ1-1,TRBV9,13,CASKDSTDTEAFF
TRBJ2-5,TRBV5-4,16,CASSARLTGGAETQYF
TRBJ1-1,TRBV12-3/TRBV12-4,11,CASSFVGEAFF
TRBJ2-4,TRBV5-4,16,CASSIGQGRGKNIQYF